Shown below are 22 T cell receptor beta chains from a single sample sequenced in a study of blood T cell repertoires in COVID-19. Sequencing used immunoSEQ multiplex PCR; TCRdb keeps in-frame clones, though not all of them. This sample has approximately 260,000 clones, with 80% to 85% found just once. The sequenced sample was PBMCs or T cells enriched from blood (not recorded which). The source is a man aged 50 or older who had recovered from COVID-19.

This chain links TRBV7-2 with TRBJ2-2; 7 bases are a match to TRBD2. CDR1 is SGHTA, CDR2 FQGNSA, per germline. Trimming removed 1 base from V and 9 bases from J; junction bases left unmatched: 20. This CDR3 is built from 19 residues. The CDR3 is CASSLDRPHWEGLEWELFF. Written as DNA, the CDR3 is TGTGCCAGCAGCTTAGACCGCCCGCATTGGGAGGGCCTAGAATGGGAGCTGTTTTTT.

This chain joins TRBV5-1 and TRBJ2-5, with 14 bases lining up with TRBD2. The V gene end was trimmed by 6 bases and the J gene end by 5 bases; junction bases not matched to a gene: 3. CDR3 length equals 14 residues. Looked up from germline, CDR1 is SGHRS and CDR2 is YFSETQ. As DNA, the CDR3 is TGCGCCAGCACCTGGACTAGCGGGGGGGAGACCCAGTACTTC. This translates into CASTWTSGGETQYF.

The V gene is TRBV27, the J gene TRBJ2-1, with TRBD2 as a possible D gene (6 bases). CDR1 MNHEY and CDR2 SMNVEV come from the germline V gene (reference sequence). Deletions cut 11 bases from V and 0 bases from J, with 17 bases between. The CDR3 runs 15 residues. Here the CDR3 reads CAARERFSSYNEQFF. The CDR3 nucleotides read TGTGCCGCCCGGGAGAGGTTTAGCTCCTACAATGAGCAGTTCTTC.

The CDR3 is CASSDGQGNYGYTF. CDR3 bases: TGTGCCAGCAGTGACGGACAGGGAAACTATGGCTACACCTTC. The chain employs TRBV6-2 or TRBV6-3 and TRBJ1-2; 8 bases align to TRBD1. The germline gives CDR1 MNHEY, CDR2 SVGEGT. The CDR3 contains 14 residues. V shed 5 bases and J 2 bases; nucleotides not matched to a gene: 4.

J is TRBJ1-2 and V is TRBV28; TRBD1 matches 7 bases. The CDR3 runs to 15 residues. The junction had 8 bases not matched to a gene; V was cut back by 3 bases and J by 4 bases. Germline CDR1 reads MDHEN; CDR2 reads SYDVKM. CDR3 sequence: CASSFPTGQGYGYTF. The CDR3 nucleotides read TGTGCCAGCAGTTTCCCGACAGGGCAGGGCTATGGCTACACCTTC.

This clone has a single count. Other DNA sequences within the sample encode an identical CDR3. The chain couples TRBV9 to TRBJ2-1, with 11 bases fitting TRBD2. This CDR3 comprises 15 residues. Germline V gene data show CDR1 as SGDLS and CDR2 as YYNGEE. The V gene end was trimmed by 0 bases and the J gene end by 5 bases; junction bases not matched to a gene: 1. Here the CDR3 DNA reads TGTGCCAGCAGCGTAGGACTAGCGGGGAACAATGAGCAGTTCTTC. This encodes CASSVGLAGNNEQFF.

Worth noting for this clone: A read error is possible here, since a much larger clone lies one base away. The chain combines TRBV9 with TRBJ2-3; 10 bases agree with TRBD2. The V gene's germline CDR1 is SGDLS and CDR2 YYNGEE. This CDR3 region has 14 residues. Trimming at V came to 3 bases and at J to 4 bases, leaving 2 bases not matched to a gene. The CDR3 spells CASSASGSSDTQYF. The CDR3 bases are TGTGCCAGCAGCGCTAGCGGGAGCTCAGATACGCAGTATTTT.

The rearrangement joins TRBV9 to TRBJ2-6; 7 positions match TRBD2. After removal of 3 bases from V and 0 bases from J, the junction contained 9 bases not matched to a gene. From germline, CDR1 is SGDLS and CDR2 YYNGEE. This CDR3 comprises 18 residues. The CDR3: CASSAPVGRASGANVLTF. CDR3 sequence (DNA): TGTGCCAGCAGCGCCCCCGTGGGGAGGGCCTCTGGGGCCAACGTCCTGACTTTC.

In its sample, this clone was seen once. The CDR3 loop reads CASSQDFRAGGRPDTQYF. The CDR3 DNA reads as TGTGCCAGCAGCCAAGATTTCCGAGCGGGGGGCCGTCCAGATACGCAGTATTTT. J is TRBJ2-3 and V is TRBV3-1 (or the pseudogene TRBV3-2), with 9 positions matching TRBD2. The V gene's germline CDR1 is LGHDT and CDR2 YNNKEL (reference sequence). The CDR3 is 18 amino acids. V lost 0 bases, J lost 4 bases, and 11 bases stayed unmatched.

The count of this clone is one. The rearrangement links TRBV7-6 to TRBJ2-7, with 9 bases identical to TRBD1. The CDR3 runs to 16 residues. Germline V gives CDR1 SGHVS, CDR2 FNYEAQ. J was trimmed by 2 bases and V by 5 bases; bases with no gene match: 10. CDR3 bases: TGTGCCAGCAGCCAACTTTCGGGACAGGGACCCTACGAGCAGTACTTC. Protein sequence: CASSQLSGQGPYEQYF.

The chain recombines TRBV11-2 with TRBJ2-7; the match to TRBD2 covers 9 bases. The germline CDR1 and CDR2 sequences are SGHAT and FQNNGV. J was trimmed by 5 bases and V by 5 bases; bases with no gene match: 10. The CDR3 is 15 residues long. DNA of the CDR3: TGTGCCAGCAGCCCCACGGAGGGACTAGCAAACGAGCAGTACTTC. It specifies CASSPTEGLANEQYF.

This chain joins TRBV28 and TRBJ1-5, with D uncertain. V was trimmed by 3 bases and J by 7 bases, leaving 7 bases between them. Germline CDR1 reads MDHEN; CDR2 reads SYDVKM. This CDR3 contains 12 residues. The CDR3 region has the DNA TGTGCCAGCAGTTTTGGCCCACAGCCCCAGCATTTT. Protein: CASSFGPQPQHF.

The chain joins TRBV27 to TRBJ2-7; D is uncertain. V shed 6 bases and J shed 4 bases, with 16 bases lying between them. Germline-derived CDR1 and CDR2 are MNHEY and SMNVEV (reference sequence). The CDR3 covers 14 residues. CDR3 sequence: CASSPGQIIYEQYF. In DNA, the CDR3 is TGTGCCAGCAGCCCGGGTCAGATTATTTACGAGCAGTACTTC.

This clone was found a few times. The J gene is TRBJ2-7, the V gene TRBV5-1, with D unresolved. V was pared by 2 bases and J by 4 bases, with 10 bases between. In germline, CDR1 is SGHRS, CDR2 YFSETQ. There are 13 residues in the CDR3. The CDR3 loop reads CASSLWPGYEQYF. The CDR3, as DNA: TGCGCCAGCAGCTTATGGCCCGGGTACGAGCAGTACTTC. The variable domain in full, with the rest retrieved from reference TRBV5-1 and TRBJ2-7, is KAGVTQTPRYLIKTRGQQVTLSCSPISGHRSVSWYQQTPGQGLQFLFEYFSETQRNKGNFPGRFSGRQFSNSRSEMNVSTLELGDSALYLCASSLWPGYEQYFGPGTRLTVT.

The chain uses TRBV7-3 and TRBJ2-7; the D is unclear. V lost 4 bases to trimming and J lost 1 base, with 8 bases between them. There are 13 residues in the CDR3. The germline gives CDR1 SGHTA, CDR2 FQGTGA. Written as DNA, the CDR3 is TGTGCCAGCAGCTCCCCAGGTTCCTACGAGCAGTACTTC. This encodes CASSSPGSYEQYF.

The rearrangement links TRBV7-9 to TRBJ1-4; no clear D. Trimming left V 5 bases short and J 5 bases short, with 12 bases between. CDR1 is SEHNR and CDR2 is FQNEAQ in the germline V gene (reference sequence). CDR3 length: 14 amino acids. In DNA, the CDR3 is TGTGCCAGCAGCCCCGGGAGGGCCAATGAAAAACTGTTTTTT. Its translation: CASSPGRANEKLFF.

This clone was counted a few times. J is TRBJ2-2 and V is TRBV2; D perhaps matches TRBD2 (6 bases). The germline gives CDR1 SNHLY, CDR2 FYNNEI. V was trimmed by 6 bases and J by 1 base, leaving 15 bases between them. The CDR3 is 16 residues long. For the CDR3, the DNA is TGTGCCAGCAGAGAATACGCAGCGGGGAACACCGGGGAGCTGTTTTTT. This codes for CASREYAAGNTGELFF.

V and J are TRBV5-1 and TRBJ2-5; 7 positions agree with TRBD1. V lost 0 bases to trimming and J lost 5 bases; unmatched junction nucleotides: 4. The germline V gene has CDR1 SGHRS and CDR2 YFSETQ. This CDR3 region has 14 residues. This CDR3 reads CASSLAGGVETQYF. Written as DNA, the CDR3 is TGCGCCAGCAGCTTGGCAGGGGGAGTCGAGACCCAGTACTTC.

This sequence joins TRBV19 and TRBJ2-7; the D is unclear. Trimming left V 4 bases short and J 9 bases short, with 19 bases between. CDR3 length: 14 amino acids. Germline assignment: CDR1 LNHDA and CDR2 SQIVND (reference sequence). CDR3: CASSTNGPHAWQYF. In DNA, the CDR3 is TGTGCCAGTAGTACCAACGGTCCCCACGCGTGGCAGTACTTC.

The chain is built from TRBV28 and TRBJ1-6; the match to TRBD1 covers 9 bases. Unmatched junction bases numbered 12, after V lost 8 bases and J lost 7 bases. Germline-derived CDR1 and CDR2 are MDHEN and SYDVKM. This CDR3 comprises 16 residues. The CDR3 DNA reads as TGTGCCAGCGTAAGCCCAGGACAGGGGAGGAATTCACCCCTCCACTTT. This codes for CASVSPGQGRNSPLHF.

This chain joins TRBV5-1 and TRBJ1-2, with 9 bases matching TRBD1. Trimming took 4 bases from V and 4 from J; bases not matched to a gene: 8. The CDR3 runs 15 residues. The germline V gene has CDR1 SGHRS and CDR2 YFSETQ. CDR3 amino acids: CASSMTGGPSYGYTF. The CDR3 nucleotides read TGCGCCAGCAGCATGACAGGGGGGCCTAGCTATGGCTACACCTTC. Using reference TRBV5-1 and TRBJ1-2 for the parts outside the CDR3, the full variable domain is KAGVTQTPRYLIKTRGQQVTLSCSPISGHRSVSWYQQTPGQGLQFLFEYFSETQRNKGNFPGRFSGRQFSNSRSEMNVSTLELGDSALYLCASSMTGGPSYGYTFGSGTRLTVV.

The sample holds one count of this clone. V is TRBV11-2 and J is TRBJ2-7; 9 positions agree with TRBD2. The CDR3 extends over 13 amino acids. Germline CDR1 SGHAT, CDR2 FQNNGV. V was clipped by 5 bases and J by 6 bases; unmatched bases: 5. The CDR3 DNA follows: TGTGCCAGCAGCATTAGCGGGAGAGGCGAGCAGTACTTC. Its protein product is CASSISGRGEQYF.